The 8 T cell receptor beta chains reported below all come from one sample, sequenced in a study of cytotoxic CD8 clonotypes in ibrutinib-treated CLL. Sequencing was performed with immunoSEQ multiplex PCR; in TCRdb, only in-frame clones are kept and a portion is missing. This table holds tens of thousands of clones, approximately 60% found once. The sequences come from PBMCs, collected after 24 months of ibrutinib treatment. These receptors all stem from a human donor with chronic lymphocytic leukemia.

The chain joins TRBV29-1 to TRBJ2-4, with a tentative D call TRBD1 (7 bases). This CDR3 region has 13 residues. V lost 7 bases, J lost 3 bases, and 13 bases lay in between. CDR1 is SQVTM and CDR2 is ANQGSEA in the germline V gene. Here the CDR3 reads CSGGGTDKNIQYF. As DNA, the CDR3 is TGCAGCGGGGGCGGGACAGACAAAAACATTCAGTACTTC.

This chain's CDR3 is CASSVVPNTEAFF. Written as DNA, the CDR3 is TGTGCCAGCAGCGTAGTTCCGAACACTGAAGCTTTCTTT. The J gene is TRBJ1-1, the V gene TRBV9; D is ambiguous. CDR1 is SGDLS, CDR2 YYNGEE, per germline. V lost 0 bases and J lost 1, with 4 bases in between. This CDR3 spans 13 amino acids.

The chain carries TRBV7-9 and TRBJ1-2; a possible D gene is TRBD1 (6 bases). V was clipped by 4 bases and J by 8 bases, with 20 bases between them. The CDR3 consists of 15 residues. Per germline, CDR1 SEHNR and CDR2 FQNEAQ (reference sequence). The CDR3 is CASSSPGGSGDGYTF. Here the CDR3 DNA reads TGTGCCAGCAGCTCACCCGGGGGTTCAGGGGACGGCTACACCTTC.

V and J are TRBV7-2 and TRBJ2-2, with unresolved D. The CDR3 is 15 residues long. Germline V gene data show CDR1 as SGHTA and CDR2 as FQGNSA. Trimming left V 4 bases short and J 4 bases short, with 13 bases between. The CDR3 region has the DNA TGTGCCAGCAGCTCATTAAACCGAGGCACCGGGGAGCTGTTTTTT. This gives the protein CASSSLNRGTGELFF. Full variable domain (rest looked up from reference TRBV7-2 and TRBJ2-2): GAGVSQSPSNKVTEKGKDVELRCDPISGHTALYWYRQSLGQGLEFLIYFQGNSAPDKSGLPSDRFSAERTGGSVSTLTIQRTQQEDSAVYLCASSSLNRGTGELFFGEGSRLTVL.

The rearrangement uses TRBV5-1 and TRBJ2-5; unclear D gene. Germline V CDR1 and CDR2: SGHRS, YFSETQ. Trimming left V 3 bases short and J 5 bases short, with 20 bases between. CDR3 length: 16 residues. The chain's CDR3 is CASSSSPGALGETQYF. The CDR3 DNA reads as TGCGCCAGCAGCTCCTCACCCGGCGCACTCGGGGAGACCCAGTACTTC.

This clone was observed a handful of times. The chain combines TRBV29-1 with TRBJ1-1, with D maybe TRBD1 (5 bases). The CDR3 covers 12 residues. Germline-derived CDR1 and CDR2 are SQVTM and ANQGSEA. The ends were cut back, 4 bases at V and 4 bases at J, with 10 bases in the middle. The CDR3 DNA sequence: TGCAGCGTTGTCAGGGCCGGCACTGAAGCTTTCTTT. Its protein is CSVVRAGTEAFF.

This chain connects TRBV28 to TRBJ2-2, with 9 bases matching TRBD2. Germline values: CDR1 MDHEN, CDR2 SYDVKM. This CDR3 contains 15 residues. V lost 3 bases and J lost 6; bases outside the gene matches: 5. The CDR3 loop is CASSFVSGGAGELFF. CDR3 nucleotide sequence: TGTGCCAGCAGTTTTGTTAGCGGGGGTGCCGGGGAGCTGTTTTTT. Supplemented by reference TRBV28 and TRBJ2-2, the full variable domain reads DVKVTQSSRYLVKRTGEKVFLECVQDMDHENMFWYRQDPGLGLRLIYFSYDVKMKEKGDIPEGYSVSREKKERFSLILESASTNQTSMYLCASSFVSGGAGELFFGEGSRLTVL.

This rearrangement joins TRBV2 to TRBJ2-1; TRBD2 might be the D (6 bases). Germline CDR1 SNHLY, CDR2 FYNNEI. This CDR3 is built from 15 residues. V was shortened by 0 bases and J by 4 bases, with 10 bases between the two germline ends. CDR3 DNA sequence: TGTGCCAGCAGTGAAGCGGGCGGGGATTACAATGAGCAGTTCTTC. Translating gives CASSEAGGDYNEQFF.